This T cell receptor beta chain originates from a study of blood T cell repertoires in COVID-19. The junction had 5 bases not matched to a gene; V was cut back by 2 bases and J by 6 bases. The CDR3 extends over 15 amino acids. In germline, CDR1 is SGHAT, CDR2 FQDESV (reference sequence). The assay was immunoSEQ multiplex PCR, and TCRdb's table has in-frame clones only and misses some. The table has fewer than 250,000 clones, roughly nine tenths seen once. This receptor was identified in a man under 40 who had recovered from COVID-19. The chain carries TRBV11-1 and TRBJ2-3; 10 positions agree with TRBD2. Sequencing was performed on PBMCs or T cells enriched from blood (not recorded which). The CDR3 nucleotides read TGTGCCAGCAGCTTAATGCTAGCGGGAGACGATACGCAGTATTTT. Translation: CASSLMLAGDDTQYF.